The rows below give T cell receptor beta chains drawn from one sample of a study of cytomegalovirus exposure and HLA in healthy donors. Clones were sequenced by immunoSEQ multiplex PCR, and TCRdb holds only the in-frame ones, with some missing. In the table there are 150,000 to 200,000 clones, roughly 80% of which are singletons. Sequences were obtained from PBMCs. The receptor source for this set is a woman aged 40 to 55 in good health and CMV-seropositive. CDR3s include the opening cysteine and the closing phenylalanine or tryptophan. D genes are given only for firm matches. Clone size is shown for a subset of rows, as once, few, many or a class of expanded clone.

clone size,J gene,D gene,V gene,CDR3 DNA,CDR3 protein
.,TRBJ2-7,TRBD2,TRBV28,TGTGCCAGCAGCATGACTAGCGGGAGAACACCCTACGAGCAGTACTTC,CASSMTSGRTPYEQYF
.,TRBJ2-1,.,TRBV19,TGTGCCAGTGGGGAGCTTAGGAGCAATGAGCAGTTCTTC,CASGELRSNEQFF
.,TRBJ1-5,TRBD1,TRBV28,TGTGCCAGCAGTCCCCCGGACAGGGTCATAAATCAGCCCCAGCATTTT,CASSPPDRVINQPQHF
many,TRBJ1-1,TRBD1,TRBV7-9,TGTGCCAGCAGCTTAGATAGCGGGGGGACAGGGGGGACTGAAGCTTTCTTT,CASSLDSGGTGGTEAFF
.,TRBJ2-7,.,TRBV19,TGTGCCAGTACCTCTCAGGTATCATCCTACGAGCAGTACTTC,CASTSQVSSYEQYF
once,TRBJ1-2,.,TRBV13,TGTGCCAGCAGCTTAGCGGGGGGGCACTATGGCTACACCTTC,CASSLAGGHYGYTF
.,TRBJ1-4,.,TRBV27,TGTGCCAGCAGTTTAAACAGGGATACTGAAAAACTGTTTTTT,CASSLNRDTEKLFF
once,TRBJ1-2,.,TRBV28,TGTGCCAGCAGTCTTGACAGGTTAGCTAACTATGGCTACACCTTC,CASSLDRLANYGYTF
.,TRBJ2-7,TRBD2,TRBV6-1,TGTGCCAGCCGACTAGCGACGAGCTCCTACGAGCAGTACTTC,CASRLATSSYEQYF
once,TRBJ2-7,TRBD1,TRBV5-5,TGTGCCAGCACCCCGCAGGGGGCAGGGTACGAGCAGTACTTC,CASTPQGAGYEQYF
.,TRBJ2-5,.,TRBV11-2,TGTGCCAGCAGCCTCTTTGAAGGGACTCCTGGGGGGGAGACCCAGTACTTC,CASSLFEGTPGGETQYF
.,TRBJ1-1,TRBD1,TRBV19,TGTGCCAGCGCATCTCTCCCGGGACAGAGAAACACTGAAGCTTTCTTT,CASASLPGQRNTEAFF
.,TRBJ2-7,.,TRBV28,TGTGCCAGCAGTTTACTTGCTGGGTCGCGGTACGAGCAGTACTTC,CASSLLAGSRYEQYF
few,TRBJ2-2,.,TRBV11-3,TGTGCCAGCAGCTTTAGTTACACCGGGGAGCTGTTTTTT,CASSFSYTGELFF
.,TRBJ1-2,.,TRBV5-4,TGTGCCAGCAGCCGCTCCTCTGAGGGGGGGAGGAATGGCTACACCTTC,CASSRSSEGGRNGYTF
.,TRBJ2-7,.,TRBV19,TGTGCCAGTAGTATATTTCAGGGCATCTACGAGCAGTACTTC,CASSIFQGIYEQYF
.,TRBJ1-1,TRBD1,TRBV6-5,TGTGCCAGCAGCTCCCCTCCGGGACAGCTGATGGGAGCTTTCTTT,CASSSPPGQLMGAFF
.,TRBJ1-3,.,TRBV5-1,TGCGCCAGCAGCTTCGCGACAGACTCTGGAAACACCATATATTTT,CASSFATDSGNTIYF
.,TRBJ2-7,TRBD1,TRBV11-2,TGTGCCAGCAGCCCAACCTCCGGGACAGGATACGAGCAGTACTTC,CASSPTSGTGYEQYF
few,TRBJ2-7,.,TRBV7-9,TGTGCCAGCAGCTTAGTCTTCGTCGAGCAGTACTTC,CASSLVFVEQYF
.,TRBJ1-1,.,TRBV6-6,TGTGCCAGCAGGACAGCGATGAACACTGAAGCTTTCTTT,CASRTAMNTEAFF
.,TRBJ2-1,TRBD1,TRBV5-1,TGCGCCAGCAGCTTAGGGGGAGGGACAGGGCAACATGAGCAGTTCTTC,CASSLGGGTGQHEQFF
.,TRBJ2-7,.,TRBV19,TGTGCCAGTAGTACCCACAGACTATCCTACGAGCAGTACTTC,CASSTHRLSYEQYF
.,TRBJ1-5,TRBD1,TRBV27,TGTGCCAGCAGTCCAGGGACAGGGATTCAGCCCCAGCATTTT,CASSPGTGIQPQHF
.,TRBJ2-7,.,TRBV2,TGTGCCAGCAGTGACAGGGCAAGTTCCTACGAGCAGTACTTC,CASSDRASSYEQYF
few,TRBJ1-5,.,TRBV2,TGTGCCAGCTCGGGAGATTTTCAGCCCCAGCATTTT,CASSGDFQPQHF
.,TRBJ1-4,TRBD1,TRBV7-6,TGTGCCAGCAGCTTCGGGGGGACAGGAAATGAAAAACTGTTTTTT,CASSFGGTGNEKLFF
.,TRBJ2-5,.,TRBV6-6,TGTGCCAGCAGTTACTCGACAGGTCAGGGGACCCAGTACTTC,CASSYSTGQGTQYF
.,TRBJ2-2,TRBD1,TRBV28,TGTGCCAGCAGTTTGTGGGACAGCGACACCGGGGAGCTGTTTTTT,CASSLWDSDTGELFF
.,TRBJ2-7,.,TRBV4-2,TGTGCCAGCAGCAAAGAGGAGGCCTACGAGCAGTACTTC,CASSKEEAYEQYF
.,TRBJ1-1,.,TRBV7-9,TGTGCCAGCAGCGCCACAGTGAACACTGAAGCTTTCTTT,CASSATVNTEAFF
.,TRBJ1-3,.,TRBV19,TGTGCCAGTAGTATCTCAGGTCGCTCTGGAAACACCATATATTTT,CASSISGRSGNTIYF
.,TRBJ2-1,TRBD2,TRBV9,TGTGCCAGCAGCGTCCAGTCTAGCGGGAGGGCCGTGAACAATGAGCAGTTCTTC,CASSVQSSGRAVNNEQFF
.,TRBJ1-1,.,TRBV20-1,TGCAGTGCTACGGGTGGCACTGAAGCTTTCTTT,CSATGGTEAFF
few,TRBJ2-7,TRBD2,TRBV7-2,TGTGCCAGCAGCTTAGTGGGAGGGACGACCTACGAGCAGTACTTC,CASSLVGGTTYEQYF
.,TRBJ2-7,TRBD2,TRBV5-1,TGCGCCAGCAGCCCGGGAGCGGGAGGGCCCTACGAGCAGTACTTC,CASSPGAGGPYEQYF
.,TRBJ1-1,.,TRBV27,TGTGCCAGCAGTGGTTACATGAACACTGAAGCTTTCTTT,CASSGYMNTEAFF
few,TRBJ2-7,TRBD2,TRBV2,TGTGCCAGCGCCCCTAGCGGGAGATCCTACGAGCAGTACTTC,CASAPSGRSYEQYF
.,TRBJ1-2,TRBD1,TRBV7-9,TGTGCCAGCAGCGGACAGGCGTACTATGGCTACACCTTC,CASSGQAYYGYTF
.,TRBJ2-7,.,TRBV4-1,TGCGCCAGCAGCCCACAACCCACGATCGGGGAGGAGCAGTACTTC,CASSPQPTIGEEQYF
.,TRBJ2-1,TRBD2,TRBV11-2,TGTGCCAGCAGCTGGGATAGCGGGAGAGATGAGCAGTTCTTC,CASSWDSGRDEQFF
once,TRBJ2-1,.,TRBV7-2,TGTGCCAGCATACCGGGGACACCATACAATGAGCAGTTCTTC,CASIPGTPYNEQFF
.,TRBJ1-2,.,TRBV7-9,TGTGCCAGCAGCCTTGCGGGGGAAAGGAGGGGCTACACCTTC,CASSLAGERRGYTF
.,TRBJ1-2,TRBD1,TRBV7-9,TGTGCCAGCAGCTACGGGACAGGGGGCTTAATCGGGGGCTACACCTTC,CASSYGTGGLIGGYTF
.,TRBJ2-2,TRBD2,TRBV7-2,TGTGCCACTACCCGAGCGGGAGCGAACACCGGGGAGCTGTTTTTT,CATTRAGANTGELFF
once,TRBJ1-5,TRBD1,TRBV4-1,TGCGCCAGCAGCCAAACAGGGGGCGATCAGCCCCAGCATTTT,CASSQTGGDQPQHF
.,TRBJ1-5,.,TRBV27,TGTGCCAGCAGTTTTTCCTCAGGGGGCAATCAGCCCCAGCATTTT,CASSFSSGGNQPQHF
.,TRBJ2-7,TRBD1,TRBV11-2,TGTGCCAGCAGCTTAAGGTCGAGGGACAGAAAGTACGAGCAGTACTTC,CASSLRSRDRKYEQYF